Following are 14 T cell receptor beta chains from one sample sequenced in a study of cytomegalovirus exposure and HLA in healthy donors. With 60 Vbeta and 13 Jbeta primers, the PCR was carried out. Using immunoSEQ multiplex PCR, the repertoire was profiled, and TCRdb retains in-frame clones only, with some absent. The sample carries about 140,000 clones, roughly 70% recorded once. Sequenced sample: PBMCs. These receptors were collected from a woman aged 40-49 years in good health and CMV-seronegative.

V is TRBV7-7 and J is TRBJ1-2; unclear D gene. CDR3 size: 12 residues. Germline loops: CDR1 SSHAT, CDR2 FNYEAQ (reference sequence). The ends were cut back, 1 base at V and 8 bases at J, with 8 bases in the middle. The DNA for the CDR3 is TGTGCCAGCAGCTTAGGAGGGAAAGGCTACACCTTC. This gives the protein CASSLGGKGYTF.

This chain joins TRBV7-2 and TRBJ1-4, with a tentative D call TRBD1 (5 bases). This CDR3 contains 18 residues. V shed 5 bases and J shed 3 bases, with 22 bases lying between them. Germline-derived CDR1 and CDR2 are SGHTA and FQGNSA. This CDR3 reads CASSAQSGRLGANEKLFF. The CDR3 DNA is TGTGCCAGCAGCGCCCAATCCGGGCGACTAGGGGCTAATGAAAAACTGTTTTTT.

The rearrangement joins TRBV11-2 to TRBJ1-6; 7 bases are a match to TRBD1. V gave up 10 bases and J gave up 4 bases; unmatched junction bases: 10. Germline V gene lookup returns CDR1 SGHAT and CDR2 FQNNGV. There are 15 residues in the CDR3. The CDR3 loop is CATMTGTPYNSPLHF. In nucleotides, the CDR3 is TGTGCCACTATGACAGGGACACCTTATAATTCACCCCTCCACTTT.

This chain joins TRBV5-1 and TRBJ1-3, with a tentative D call TRBD1 (5 bases). Germline assignment: CDR1 SGHRS and CDR2 YFSETQ. V lost 4 bases to trimming and J lost 7 bases, with 21 bases between them. The CDR3 is 16 amino acids. This CDR3 reads CASSLSPAGPGNTIYF. CDR3 in DNA: TGCGCCAGCAGCCTCTCCCCGGCGGGGCCAGGGAACACCATATATTTT.

Details on this clone: The same CDR3 also results from other DNA sequences found in this sample. V gene TRBV2 combines with J gene TRBJ1-5; the match to TRBD1 covers 8 bases. The junction had 1 base not matched to a gene; V was cut back by 6 bases and J by 0 bases. The CDR3 contains 14 residues. Germline V CDR1 and CDR2: SNHLY, FYNNEI. In DNA form, the CDR3 reads TGTGCCAGCAGCGGGACAGGTAGCAATCAGCCCCAGCATTTT. Amino acids: CASSGTGSNQPQHF. The full variable domain, its missing parts supplied by reference TRBV2 and TRBJ1-5, is EPEVTQTPSHQVTQMGQEVILRCVPISNHLYFYWYRQILGQKVEFLVSFYNNEISEKSEIFDDQFSVERPDGSNFTLKIRSTKLEDSAMYFCASSGTGSNQPQHFGDGTRLSIL.

The genes are TRBV20-1 and TRBJ1-1, with D unresolved. V lost 5 bases and J 9 bases, leaving 13 bases between the germline ends. The CDR3 runs 11 residues. Germline V lookup: CDR1 DFQATT, CDR2 SNEGSKA (reference sequence). CDR3 in DNA: TGCAGTGCTGTCCTTGGCGGGAAAGCTTTCTTT. Amino acid sequence: CSAVLGGKAFF.

CDR3 amino acids: CSVETGPVRYGYTF. DNA for the CDR3: TGCAGCGTCGAGACAGGGCCTGTACGCTATGGCTACACCTTC. The V call is TRBV29-1, the J call TRBJ1-2; TRBD1 matches 7 bases. V shed 6 bases and J 4 bases; nucleotides not matched to a gene: 11. CDR3 size: 14 residues. Germline V gives CDR1 SQVTM, CDR2 ANQGSEA.

The CDR3 coding sequence is TGTGCCATCAGTGAGTCCGGTTACTATGGCTACACCTTC. It specifies CAISESGYYGYTF. V is TRBV10-3 and J is TRBJ1-2; D not certain. Germline V gives CDR1 ENHRY, CDR2 SYGVKD. The CDR3 loop spans 13 amino acids. Trimming cost V 0 bases and J 3 bases, with 5 bases left between them.

Only a few counts were recorded for this clone. The rearrangement links TRBV2 to TRBJ2-7; TRBD1 matches 11 bases. The CDR3 sequence is 13 residues long. Trimming cost V 6 bases and J 4 bases; bases outside gene matches: 2. Germline CDR1 is SNHLY and CDR2 is FYNNEI. CDR3 coding DNA: TGTGCCAGCAGCGGGACAGGGGGATACGAGCAGTACTTC. Its protein is CASSGTGGYEQYF.

The V and J genes are TRBV19 and TRBJ2-7; 10 nucleotides align to TRBD2. V was clipped by 3 bases and J by 2 bases; unmatched bases: 7. CDR3 length: 16 residues. Germline V CDR1 and CDR2: LNHDA, SQIVND (reference sequence). The CDR3 loop is CASSISSGGGTYEQYF. In nucleotides, the CDR3 is TGTGCCAGTAGTATCTCCAGCGGGGGGGGCACCTACGAGCAGTACTTC.

The chain has TRBV29-1 and TRBJ2-3, with a tentative D call TRBD2 (6 bases). The CDR3 covers 16 residues. V lost 6 bases and J lost 2, with 21 bases in between. CDR1 and CDR2 (germline): SQVTM, ANQGSEA. In nucleotides, the CDR3 is TGCAGCGTAGCCCACAAGCTAGCGACATACACAGATACGCAGTATTTT. This encodes CSVAHKLATYTDTQYF.

The V gene is TRBV6-5, the J gene TRBJ2-3; D is unresolved. Deletions cut 2 bases from V and 2 bases from J, with 8 bases between. The CDR3 sequence is 14 residues long. Germline V CDR1 and CDR2: MNHEY, SVGAGI. The CDR3 sequence: CASSYADSTDTQYF. The DNA of the CDR3 is TGTGCCAGCAGTTACGCCGACTCCACAGATACGCAGTATTTT.

The genes are TRBV15 and TRBJ2-2, with 7 bases aligning to TRBD1. Looked up from germline, CDR1 is LNHNV and CDR2 is YYDKDF (reference sequence). V shed 1 base and J 6 bases; nucleotides not matched to a gene: 14. This CDR3 is 18 amino acids long. The CDR3 DNA follows: TGTGCCACCAGCAGAGCTTTGGCACAGGGGATAGGTGCCGGGGAGCTGTTTTTT. It yields the protein CATSRALAQGIGAGELFF.

The genes are TRBV5-1 and TRBJ2-3; 7 nucleotides line up with TRBD2. Trimming took 5 bases from V and 3 from J; bases not matched to a gene: 6. This CDR3 comprises 14 residues. CDR1 and CDR2 from the germline V gene are SGHRS and YFSETQ. The CDR3 here is CASRTSVATDTQYF. The CDR3 DNA reads TGCGCCAGCAGAACTAGCGTTGCGACAGATACGCAGTATTTT. The variable domain in full, completed from reference TRBV5-1 and TRBJ2-3, reads KAGVTQTPRYLIKTRGQQVTLSCSPISGHRSVSWYQQTPGQGLQFLFEYFSETQRNKGNFPGRFSGRQFSNSRSEMNVSTLELGDSALYLCASRTSVATDTQYFGPGTRLTVL.